A selection of T cell receptor beta chains follows, all from one sample in a study of CD8 T cells in ankylosing spondylitis. TCRdb redid the calling of the 5' RACE reads with MiXCR, one entry per CDR3 protein. The data contain about 150,000 distinct CDR3 sequences, 9.5% to 12% of them singletons. Sequences were obtained from blood, either unsorted or a sorted T cell fraction (not recorded which). These receptors all come from a female donor with ankylosing spondylitis or in good health (not recorded which). CDR3s include the opening cysteine and the closing phenylalanine or tryptophan. The D gene is left open where the match is weak. The size of a clone is reported for some rows only, either as once, few or many, or as a class for expanded clones.

j_call: TRBJ1-2
d_call: NA
v_call: TRBV5-1
clone_size: many
cdr3_nt: TGCGCCAGCAGCTTCGGGGACGTCGGGGGTGGCTACACCTTC
cdr3_aa: CASSFGDVGGGYTF

j_call: TRBJ1-1
d_call: NA
v_call: TRBV12-3/TRBV12-4
clone_size: many
cdr3_nt: TGTGCCAGCATTCCCGACAGAGGCAGTGGTACTGAAGCTTTCTTT
cdr3_aa: CASIPDRGSGTEAFF

j_call: TRBJ2-7
d_call: NA
v_call: TRBV7-9
clone_size: many
cdr3_nt: TGTGCCAGCAGCCCCGCCATCTACGAGCAGTACTTC
cdr3_aa: CASSPAIYEQYF

j_call: TRBJ1-1
d_call: TRBD1
v_call: TRBV11-2
clone_size: many
cdr3_nt: TGTGCCAGCAGCTTGGGACAGCCCGTCATGAACACTGAAGCTTTCTTT
cdr3_aa: CASSLGQPVMNTEAFF

j_call: TRBJ2-4
d_call: NA
v_call: TRBV5-1
clone_size: NA
cdr3_nt: TGCGCCAGCAGCCAGGGTAAACTAGCCAAAAACATTCAGTACTTC
cdr3_aa: CASSQGKLAKNIQYF

j_call: TRBJ1-2
d_call: NA
v_call: TRBV28
clone_size: NA
cdr3_nt: TGTGCCAGCAGGGGACCCCGGGACTACACCTTC
cdr3_aa: CASRGPRDYTF

j_call: TRBJ2-5
d_call: NA
v_call: TRBV5-1
clone_size: many
cdr3_nt: TGCGCCAGCAGCTTGGCCTACGGGCGGGAGACCCAGTACTTC
cdr3_aa: CASSLAYGRETQYF

j_call: TRBJ1-1
d_call: TRBD1
v_call: TRBV5-5
clone_size: many
cdr3_nt: TGTGCCAGCAGTGAGGAGTTTACAGGGGGCGTTGGCACTGAAGCTTTCTTT
cdr3_aa: CASSEEFTGGVGTEAFF

j_call: TRBJ1-5
d_call: NA
v_call: TRBV28
clone_size: many
cdr3_nt: TGTGCCAGCAAACTCGTCGGAAGATCACGGCCCCAGCATTTT
cdr3_aa: CASKLVGRSRPQHF

j_call: TRBJ2-1
d_call: NA
v_call: TRBV5-1
clone_size: many
cdr3_nt: TGCGCCAGCAGCCCCGCCCGTCGTGAGCAGTTCTTC
cdr3_aa: CASSPARREQFF